This T cell receptor (beta chain) was obtained from a study of monozygotic twins with inflammatory bowel disease. Reanalyzing the 5' RACE reads, TCRdb keeps one entry per CDR3 protein, without DNA. The data show 300,000 to 400,000 distinct CDR3 sequences, and the top ten clones hold 2.6%. This CDR3 spans 17 amino acids. Germline lookup yields CDR1 SEHNR and CDR2 FQNEAQ (reference sequence). Sequences were obtained from blood. The receptor was isolated from a human donor with ulcerative colitis or Crohn's disease, or a healthy co-twin of an affected twin (not recorded which). The V and J genes are TRBV7-9 and TRBJ1-6. The CDR3 region is CASSPKVGGQFNSPLHF.